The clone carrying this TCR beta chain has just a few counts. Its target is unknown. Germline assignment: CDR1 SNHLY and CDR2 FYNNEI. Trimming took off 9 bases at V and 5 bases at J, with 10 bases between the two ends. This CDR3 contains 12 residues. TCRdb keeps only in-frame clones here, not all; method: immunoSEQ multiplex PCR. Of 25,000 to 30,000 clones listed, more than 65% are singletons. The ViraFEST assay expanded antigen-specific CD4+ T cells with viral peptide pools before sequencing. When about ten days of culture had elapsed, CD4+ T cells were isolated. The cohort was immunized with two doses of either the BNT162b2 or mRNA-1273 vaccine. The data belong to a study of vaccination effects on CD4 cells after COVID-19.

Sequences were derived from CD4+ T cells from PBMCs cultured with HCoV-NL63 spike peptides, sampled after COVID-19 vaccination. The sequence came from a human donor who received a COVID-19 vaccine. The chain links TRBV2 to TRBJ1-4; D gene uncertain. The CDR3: CASLGPNEKLFF. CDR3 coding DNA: TGTGCCAGTCTCGGACCCAATGAAAAACTGTTTTTT.